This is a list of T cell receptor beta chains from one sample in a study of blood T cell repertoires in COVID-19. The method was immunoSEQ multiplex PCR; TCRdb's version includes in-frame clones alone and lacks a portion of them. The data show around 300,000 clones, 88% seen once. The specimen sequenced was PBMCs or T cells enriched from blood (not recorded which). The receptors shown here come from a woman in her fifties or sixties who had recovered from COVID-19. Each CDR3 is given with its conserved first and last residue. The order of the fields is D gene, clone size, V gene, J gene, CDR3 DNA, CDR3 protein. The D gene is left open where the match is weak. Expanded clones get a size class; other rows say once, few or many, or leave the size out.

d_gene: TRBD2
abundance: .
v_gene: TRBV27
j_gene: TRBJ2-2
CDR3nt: TGTGCCAGCTCGGGGCTAGCGGTGAACACCGGGGAGCTGTTTTTT
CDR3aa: CASSGLAVNTGELFF

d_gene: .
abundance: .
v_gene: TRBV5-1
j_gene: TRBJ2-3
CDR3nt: TGCGCCAGCAGCTTGGGAGGAAACACAGATACGCAGTATTTT
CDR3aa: CASSLGGNTDTQYF

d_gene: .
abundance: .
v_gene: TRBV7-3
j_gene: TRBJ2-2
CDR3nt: TGTGCCAGCAGCCGGACAGAAAACCCCGGGGAGCTGTTTTTT
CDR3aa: CASSRTENPGELFF

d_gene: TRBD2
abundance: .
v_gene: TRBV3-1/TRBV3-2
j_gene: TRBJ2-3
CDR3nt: TGTGCCAGCAGCCGAGCGGGAGGCGGAGATACGCAGTATTTT
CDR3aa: CASSRAGGGDTQYF

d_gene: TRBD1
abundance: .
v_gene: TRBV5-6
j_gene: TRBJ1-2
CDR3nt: TGTGCCAGCAGCTCCGGGCTAGGGGGCGAGGTTGGCTACACCTTC
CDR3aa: CASSSGLGGEVGYTF

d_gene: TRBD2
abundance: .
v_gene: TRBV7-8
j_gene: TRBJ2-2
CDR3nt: TGTGCCAGCAACCGACTAGCGGGAGACACCGGGGAGCTGTTTTTT
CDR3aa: CASNRLAGDTGELFF

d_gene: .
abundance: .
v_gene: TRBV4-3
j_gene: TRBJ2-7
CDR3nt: TGCGCCAGCAGCCAAGAGGCTTCCTACGAGCAGTACTTC
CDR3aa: CASSQEASYEQYF

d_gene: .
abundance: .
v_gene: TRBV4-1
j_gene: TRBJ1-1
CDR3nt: TGCGCCAGCAGCCAAGGCCAGGGGAACACTGAAGCTTTCTTT
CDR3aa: CASSQGQGNTEAFF

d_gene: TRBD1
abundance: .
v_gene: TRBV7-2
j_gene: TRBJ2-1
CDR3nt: TGTGCCAGCAGCCCAACAGGGGGCTGGTACAATGAGCAGTTCTTC
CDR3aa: CASSPTGGWYNEQFF

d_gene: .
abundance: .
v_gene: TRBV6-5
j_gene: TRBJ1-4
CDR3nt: TGTGCCAGCAGTTACTCGATCGCTAGCGGTGAAAAACTGTTTTTT
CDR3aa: CASSYSIASGEKLFF

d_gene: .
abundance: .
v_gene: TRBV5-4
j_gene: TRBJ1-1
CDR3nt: TGTGCCAGCAGCTTGGAATCGAGGACTGAAGCTTTCTTT
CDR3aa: CASSLESRTEAFF

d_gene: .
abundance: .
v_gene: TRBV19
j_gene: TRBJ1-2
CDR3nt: TGTGCCAGTAGTATGCATCGGGACACCTTCTATGGCTACACCTTC
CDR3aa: CASSMHRDTFYGYTF

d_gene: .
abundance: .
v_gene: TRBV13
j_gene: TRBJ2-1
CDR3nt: TGTGCCAGCAGCGCAACTACCGAGCAGTTCTTC
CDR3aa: CASSATTEQFF

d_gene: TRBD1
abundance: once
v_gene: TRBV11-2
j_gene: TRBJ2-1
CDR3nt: TGTGCCAGCAGCGAGGGACAGGGGGCCTACAATGAGCAGTTCTTC
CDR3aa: CASSEGQGAYNEQFF

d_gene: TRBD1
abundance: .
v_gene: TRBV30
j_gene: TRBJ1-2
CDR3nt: TGTGCCTGGAGTTCGGGACAGGGACATTATGGCTACACCTTC
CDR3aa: CAWSSGQGHYGYTF

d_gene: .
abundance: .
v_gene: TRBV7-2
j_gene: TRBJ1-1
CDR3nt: TGTGCCAGCAGCTTGGGTGGGCAGCTAATTGAAGCTTTCTTT
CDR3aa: CASSLGGQLIEAFF

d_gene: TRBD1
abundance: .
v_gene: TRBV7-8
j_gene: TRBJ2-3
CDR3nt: TGTGCCACCAGACAGGGGGCCAAAGATACGCAGTATTTT
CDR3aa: CATRQGAKDTQYF

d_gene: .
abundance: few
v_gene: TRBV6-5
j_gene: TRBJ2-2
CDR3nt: TGTGCCAGCAGTTACATAGGGAGTGGAACCGGGGAGCTGTTTTTT
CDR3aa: CASSYIGSGTGELFF

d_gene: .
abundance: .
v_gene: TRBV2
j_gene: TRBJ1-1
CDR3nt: TGTGCCAGCAGCCAGACTCAAAAAGCTTTCTTT
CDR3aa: CASSQTQKAFF

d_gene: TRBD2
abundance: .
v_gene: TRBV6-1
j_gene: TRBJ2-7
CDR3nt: TGTGCCAGCAGTGAACCGGGACTAGCGGCGAACTCCTACGAGCAGTACTTC
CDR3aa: CASSEPGLAANSYEQYF

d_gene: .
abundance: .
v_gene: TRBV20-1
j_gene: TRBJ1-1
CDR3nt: TGCAGTGCTAGTCTGGGAGTTGGCACTGAAGCTTTCTTT
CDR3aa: CSASLGVGTEAFF

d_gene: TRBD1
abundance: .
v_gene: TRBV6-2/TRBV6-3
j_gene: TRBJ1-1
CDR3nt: TGTGCCAGCAGTTTGTGGACAGGCTCGTATGTGAACACTGAAGCTTTCTTT
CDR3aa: CASSLWTGSYVNTEAFF

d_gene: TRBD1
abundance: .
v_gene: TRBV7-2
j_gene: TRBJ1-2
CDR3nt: TGTGCCAGCAGCTTAGCGACAGGGTGGGGTGGCTACACCTTC
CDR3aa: CASSLATGWGGYTF

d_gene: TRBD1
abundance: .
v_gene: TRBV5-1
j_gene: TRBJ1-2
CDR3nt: TGCGCCAGCAGCAAGGGACAGGGAACTCGTGGCTACACCTTC
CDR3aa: CASSKGQGTRGYTF

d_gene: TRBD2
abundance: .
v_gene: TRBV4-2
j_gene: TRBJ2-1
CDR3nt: TGTGCCAGCAGCCAAGATCTGGGACTAGCGGGAGGAAGGGAGCAGTTCTTC
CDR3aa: CASSQDLGLAGGREQFF

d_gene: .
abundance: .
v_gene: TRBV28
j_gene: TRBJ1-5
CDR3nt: TGTGCCAGCAGTTTAGGGGGCGCGGGCAATCAGCCCCAGCATTTT
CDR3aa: CASSLGGAGNQPQHF

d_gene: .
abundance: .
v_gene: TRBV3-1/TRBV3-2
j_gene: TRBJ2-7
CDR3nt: TGTGCCAGCAGCCAAGAAGGTTTAGGGGCCTACGAGCAGTACTTC
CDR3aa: CASSQEGLGAYEQYF